The clone carrying this TCR beta chain has only a few counts. Its matching antigen is unknown. CDR1 and CDR2 from the germline V gene are MNHEY and SVGEGT. Trimming removed 8 bases from V and 7 bases from J, with 21 bases in between. This CDR3 comprises 15 residues. TCR alpha and TCR beta cDNA libraries carrying sample barcodes and UMIs were produced by 5'RACE using constant-segment primers. TCRdb re-analysed the 5' RACE reads in MiXCR, keeping a single row per CDR3 protein. This sample yields over 150,000 distinct CDR3 sequences, of which roughly 23% are seen a single time; under 25% belongs to the top ten. This sample was included in a study of T-cell memory formation after mild COVID-19. Notes on the study in general: Second-wave clones reaching peak frequency on day 37 lacked confirmed SARS-CoV-2 specificity. Contracting CD4+ clones lay largely in CM and EM, with CD8+ ones residing in EMRA. The study found balanced CD4/CD8 in clones contracting day 15 to 85 and a CD4+ lean in later expanders.

Sequencing used PBMCs or a T cell subset sorted from them (not recorded which). This TCR came from an adult woman who had mild COVID-19 (a few samples of this study predate the infection). Cell type and time point are not known. This chain uses TRBV6-2 or TRBV6-3 with TRBJ2-1; a weak D match, TRBD2 (6 bases). The CDR3 reads CASGPSGRGKNEQFF. CDR3 DNA: TGTGCCAGCGGACCTTCGGGACGCGGGAAGAATGAGCAGTTCTTC.